The 30 T cell receptor beta chains listed next were all sequenced from one sample in a study of Ad26.COV2.S vaccination and SARS-CoV-2 variants. The table came from immunoSEQ multiplex PCR; TCRdb's copy has only in-frame clones and leaves some out. The sample holds a few hundred thousand clones, roughly 91% seen once. Treatment: 15 to 20 received Ad26.COV2.S at low or high dose, single or two shots; five or six received placebo; per-sample allocation not given. Sampling was done on day 63 after the first vaccine or placebo injection. The sample in question was peripheral blood, obtained in a trial of Ad26.COV2.S vaccine versus placebo. The receptors shown here come from a person between 18 and 65 years old who received the Ad26.COV2.S COVID-19 vaccine or a placebo.

The chain employs TRBV19 and TRBJ2-3; D may be TRBD1 (6 bases). CDR3 length: 16 amino acids. CDR1 and CDR2 from the germline V gene are LNHDA and SQIVND (reference sequence). The V end lost 7 bases, the J end lost 0 bases, and 17 bases lay between the germline ends. CDR3 amino acids: CASTGWDTASTDTQYF. In nucleotides, the CDR3 is TGTGCCAGTACGGGCTGGGACACCGCTAGCACAGATACGCAGTATTTT.

The chain combines TRBV10-3 with TRBJ1-2; 8 positions agree with TRBD1. The CDR3 length is 14 residues. V dropped 2 bases and J dropped 6; count of bases not matched to a gene: 5. Germline CDR1 reads ENHRY; CDR2 reads SYGVKD. The CDR3 coding sequence is TGTGCCATCAGTGAGCGCCAGGGGGCGCATGGCTACACCTTC. This gives the protein CAISERQGAHGYTF.

The chain has TRBV3-1 (or the pseudogene TRBV3-2) and TRBJ2-1, with D perhaps matching TRBD2 (5 bases). The CDR3 covers 14 residues. Germline CDR1 reads LGHDT; CDR2 reads YNNKEL (reference sequence). Trimming shortened V by 5 bases and J by 0 bases, and 8 bases separated the two germline ends. The CDR3 sequence: CASSKRGSYNEQFF. For the CDR3, the DNA is TGTGCCAGCAGCAAACGGGGCTCCTACAATGAGCAGTTCTTC.

V is TRBV10-1 and J is TRBJ2-7, with D perhaps TRBD2 (5 bases). CDR3 length: 14 residues. Trimming took off 2 bases at V and 0 bases at J, with 8 bases between the two ends. In germline, CDR1 is WNHNN, CDR2 SYGVQD (reference sequence). Here the CDR3 DNA reads TGCGCCAGCAGTGAGGGAGGTAGCTCCTACGAGCAGTACTTC. Amino acid sequence: CASSEGGSSYEQYF.

The CDR3 sequence: CASSLSSGRSNEQFF. In nucleotides, the CDR3 is TGTGCCAGCAGTCTCAGTAGCGGGAGATCCAATGAGCAGTTCTTC. The J gene is TRBJ2-1, the V gene TRBV28; TRBD2 matches at 9 bases. Germline V gene data show CDR1 as MDHEN and CDR2 as SYDVKM. The CDR3 is 15 amino acids. The junction had 8 bases not matched to a gene; V was cut back by 5 bases and J by 6 bases.

The chain carries TRBV27 and TRBJ2-3, with D possibly called TRBD1 or TRBD2 (6 bases each). The CDR3 is made up of 12 amino acids. V was shortened by 4 bases and J by 8 bases, with 10 bases between the two germline ends. CDR1 and CDR2 (germline): MNHEY, SMNVEV (reference sequence). The CDR3, as DNA: TGTGCCAGCAGTTATGGAGGGGGTACGCAGTATTTT. As protein: CASSYGGGTQYF.

The rearrangement links TRBV5-1 to TRBJ2-7; a weak D match, TRBD1 (6 bases). The CDR3 has 15 amino acids. V was trimmed by 0 bases and J by 0 bases, leaving 10 bases between them. The V gene's germline CDR1 is SGHRS and CDR2 YFSETQ. CDR3 in DNA: TGCGCCAGCAGCTTGGGGGGGCAGCTCTCCTACGAGCAGTACTTC. It is translated as CASSLGGQLSYEQYF.

This clone was recorded once. V usage is TRBV27 and J usage is TRBJ2-7; weak D call: TRBD2 (5 bases). The ends were cut back, 6 bases at V and 0 bases at J, with 9 bases in the middle. Germline V lookup: CDR1 MNHEY, CDR2 SMNVEV (reference sequence). The CDR3 is 13 amino acids. This CDR3 reads CASSRTSSYEQYF. DNA of the CDR3: TGTGCCAGCAGCCGTACTAGCTCCTACGAGCAGTACTTC.

The V and J genes are TRBV11-2 and TRBJ2-5; 10 bases are shared with TRBD1. The CDR3 consists of 15 residues. CDR1 and CDR2 (germline): SGHAT, FQNNGV. Trimming removed 1 base from V and 4 bases from J; junction bases left unmatched: 3. The chain's CDR3 is CASSLGQGAGETQYF. CDR3 nucleotide sequence: TGTGCCAGCAGCTTAGGACAGGGGGCAGGAGAGACCCAGTACTTC. Drawing the rest from reference TRBV11-2 and TRBJ2-5, the complete variable domain is EAGVAQSPRYKIIEKRQSVAFWCNPISGHATLYWYQQILGQGPKLLIQFQNNGVVDDSQLPKDRFSAERLKGVDSTLKIQPAKLEDSAVYLCASSLGQGAGETQYFGPGTRLLVL.

V and J are TRBV27 and TRBJ2-2; the match to TRBD2 covers 7 bases. Germline CDR1 reads MNHEY; CDR2 reads SMNVEV (reference sequence). With 4 bases clipped from V and 5 bases from J, the junction kept 7 bases outside the gene matches. The CDR3 consists of 15 residues. The CDR3 coding sequence is TGTGCCAGCAGTTCCATGGCGGGAGAAACCGGGGAGCTGTTTTTT. This gives the protein CASSSMAGETGELFF.

The chain recombines TRBV13 with TRBJ2-3, with 7 bases identical to TRBD2. The V gene's germline CDR1 is PRHDT and CDR2 FYEKMQ (reference sequence). The length of the CDR3 is 16 residues. V gave up 5 bases and J gave up 1 base; unmatched junction bases: 9. CDR3 nucleotides: TGTGCCAGCAGCGACATGGCGGGGAGGGGCACAGATACGCAGTATTTT. Protein: CASSDMAGRGTDTQYF.

This chain uses TRBV29-1 with TRBJ2-2; D may be TRBD1 (6 bases). CDR1 and CDR2 (germline): SQVTM, ANQGSEA. Trimming shortened V by 8 bases and J by 1 base, and 20 bases separated the two germline ends. CDR3 length: 16 amino acids. The DNA for the CDR3 is TGCAGCATCTACCGTCGTGGGACATTGAACACCGGGGAGCTGTTTTTT. It encodes CSIYRRGTLNTGELFF.

J is TRBJ1-5 and V is TRBV5-5, with 7 bases matching TRBD1. The V segment lost 4 bases and the J segment 5 bases; nucleotides outside the gene matches: 6. This CDR3 comprises 14 residues. From germline, CDR1 is SGHKS and CDR2 YYEKEE (reference sequence). The CDR3 DNA reads TGTGCCAGCAGCCAGACAGGGTCCGATCAGCCCCAGCATTTT. Encoded protein: CASSQTGSDQPQHF. The variable domain in full, with the rest retrieved from reference TRBV5-5 and TRBJ1-5, is DAGVTQSPTHLIKTRGQQVTLRCSPISGHKSVSWYQQVLGQGPQFIFQYYEKEERGRGNFPDRFSARQFPNYSSELNVNALLLGDSALYLCASSQTGSDQPQHFGDGTRLSIL.

The chain uses TRBV21-1 and TRBJ2-6; the D call TRBD2 from the table was never checked on the DNA. TRBV21-1 is designated a pseudogene. The CDR3 spans 18 residues. CDR3 amino acids: CASRIGVRTLSGANVLTF. CDR3 nucleotide sequence: TGTGCCAGCAGGATCGGGGTCCGTACCCTCTCTGGGGCCAACGTCCTGACTTTC.

The rearrangement joins TRBV10-3 to TRBJ1-2; the D is unclear. Germline CDR1 and CDR2: ENHRY and SYGVKD. The CDR3 has 15 amino acids. The V end lost 2 bases, the J end lost 7 bases, and 17 bases lay between the germline ends. For the CDR3, the DNA is TGTGCCATCAGTGAGGCGGACGGCGGCGTGAGTGGCTACACCTTC. The encoded protein is CAISEADGGVSGYTF.

The rearrangement links TRBV27 to TRBJ1-1; possible D gene TRBD1, 6 bases. The V gene's germline CDR1 is MNHEY and CDR2 SMNVEV (reference sequence). The CDR3 consists of 14 residues. Trimming removed 1 base at V and 2 bases at J, with 8 bases between. The CDR3 coding sequence is TGTGCCAGCAGTTTATGGGGGCTTAACACTGAAGCTTTCTTT. Protein product: CASSLWGLNTEAFF.

V usage is TRBV4-3 and J usage is TRBJ1-6; a weak D match, TRBD1 (5 bases). The CDR3 is 14 residues long. The V end was cut by 1 base, the J end by 10 bases, with 11 bases between. Looked up from germline, CDR1 is LGHNA and CDR2 is YSLEER. CDR3 sequence: CASSQGRDGSPLHF. In DNA, the CDR3 is TGCGCCAGCAGCCAAGGCAGGGACGGGTCACCCCTCCACTTT.

The chain couples TRBV28 to TRBJ2-3; D call uncertain. This CDR3 region has 15 residues. The germline gives CDR1 MDHEN, CDR2 SYDVKM. V was clipped by 5 bases and J by 3 bases, with 15 bases between them. CDR3 nucleotide sequence: TGTGCCAGCAGTCCGGAACGTCCAGAGACAGATACGCAGTATTTT. Translation: CASSPERPETDTQYF.

The chain links TRBV9 to TRBJ1-1, with D unclear. V lost 4 bases and J 1 base, leaving 8 bases between the germline ends. The CDR3 covers 13 residues. CDR1 and CDR2 (germline): SGDLS, YYNGEE. CDR3 in amino acids: CASSIQKNTEAFF. Here the CDR3 DNA reads TGTGCCAGCAGCATACAAAAGAACACTGAAGCTTTCTTT. Looking up the rest from reference TRBV9 and TRBJ1-1 gives the full variable domain: DSGVTQTPKHLITATGQRVTLRCSPRSGDLSVYWYQQSLDQGLQFLIQYYNGEERAKGNILERFSAQQFPDLHSELNLSSLELGDSALYFCASSIQKNTEAFFGQGTRLTVV.

This chain connects TRBV7-9 to TRBJ2-5; no clear D gene. The CDR3 loop spans 14 amino acids. V dropped 5 bases and J dropped 0 bases, with 10 bases sitting between them. Germline-derived CDR1 and CDR2 are SEHNR and FQNEAQ (reference sequence). CDR3 nucleotide sequence: TGTGCCAGCAGCCCCGTTCAGTACCAAGAGACCCAGTACTTC. Encoded protein: CASSPVQYQETQYF.

The V call is TRBV18, the J call TRBJ2-3; D is tentatively TRBD1 or TRBD2 (5 bases each). Germline V gene sequence: CDR1 KGHSH, CDR2 LQKENI. V was pared by 0 bases and J by 2 bases, with 12 bases between. The CDR3 sequence is 16 residues long. The CDR3 loop reads CASSPPVGTATDTQYF. CDR3 DNA: TGTGCCAGCTCACCACCGGTTGGGACGGCCACAGATACGCAGTATTTT. Filled out from reference TRBV18 and TRBJ2-3, the complete variable domain reads NAGVMQNPRHLVRRRGQEARLRCSPMKGHSHVYWYRQLPEEGLKFMVYLQKENIIDESGMPKERFSAEFPKEGPSILRIQQVVRGDSAAYFCASSPPVGTATDTQYFGPGTRLTVL.

The gene calls are TRBV18 and TRBJ2-2; 8 bases agree with TRBD2. The V and J ends lost 3 bases and 1 base, in that order; junction bases with no gene match: 1. The germline gives CDR1 KGHSH, CDR2 LQKENI. The CDR3 runs to 15 residues. CDR3 amino acids: CASSPGLENTGELFF. The DNA of the CDR3 is TGTGCCAGCTCACCGGGACTAGAGAACACCGGGGAGCTGTTTTTT.

The V gene is TRBV9, the J gene TRBJ2-1; D unclear. Germline loops: CDR1 SGDLS, CDR2 YYNGEE. This CDR3 is built from 15 residues. V gave up 0 bases and J gave up 0 bases, with 7 bases separating them. CDR3 loop: CASSVEASSYNEQFF. DNA for the CDR3: TGTGCCAGCAGCGTAGAGGCGTCCTCCTACAATGAGCAGTTCTTC.

The chain uses TRBV9 and TRBJ2-1; a possible D gene is TRBD2 (5 bases). This CDR3 spans 16 amino acids. Trimming removed 7 bases from V and 8 bases from J, with 25 bases in between. Germline CDR1 reads SGDLS; CDR2 reads YYNGEE. The CDR3 loop is CASGSPRASPRDEQFF. The CDR3 bases are TGTGCCAGCGGCTCTCCCCGGGCTAGCCCTCGGGATGAGCAGTTCTTC.

The rearrangement uses TRBV5-4 and TRBJ2-2; the D gene is possibly TRBD1 (6 bases). Deletions cut 0 bases from V and 4 bases from J, with 7 bases between. The CDR3 sequence is 14 residues long. Per the germline V gene, CDR1 is SGHNT and CDR2 is YYREEE (reference sequence). In nucleotides, the CDR3 is TGTGCCAGCAGCTTGGCAGGGGTCACCGGGGAGCTGTTTTTT. Encoded protein: CASSLAGVTGELFF. The full variable domain, in which reference TRBV5-4 and TRBJ2-2 provide the parts outside the CDR3, is ETGVTQSPTHLIKTRGQQVTLRCSSQSGHNTVSWYQQALGQGPQFIFQYYREEENGRGNFPPRFSGLQFPNYSSELNVNALELDDSALYLCASSLAGVTGELFFGEGSRLTVL.

This clone was seen only once. V gene TRBV2 combines with J gene TRBJ2-7, with a tentative D call TRBD2 (5 bases). V gave up 6 bases and J gave up 0 bases, with 12 bases separating them. Germline V gene data show CDR1 as SNHLY and CDR2 as FYNNEI. The CDR3 runs to 14 residues. CDR3 loop: CASSPDLNSYEQYF. The CDR3 DNA sequence: TGTGCCAGCAGCCCGGACTTGAACTCCTACGAGCAGTACTTC.

The chain couples TRBV7-9 to TRBJ1-1, with 8 bases aligning to TRBD1. V lost 1 base, J lost 10 bases, and 14 bases stayed unmatched. Germline V gene data show CDR1 as SEHNR and CDR2 as FQNEAQ (reference sequence). CDR3 size: 16 residues. The CDR3 region is CASSLVPGQAHPGAFF. In DNA, the CDR3 is TGTGCCAGCAGCTTAGTACCGGGACAGGCACACCCGGGAGCTTTCTTT.

The V and J genes are TRBV7-2 and TRBJ2-1; possible D gene TRBD2, 5 bases. The germline CDR1 and CDR2 sequences are SGHTA and FQGNSA. V lost 4 bases and J lost 10, with 8 bases in between. This CDR3 has 11 residues. The CDR3 DNA reads TGTGCCAGCAGCTACGGGGAGGAGCAGTTCTTC. Translated: CASSYGEEQFF.

The chain uses TRBV11-1 and TRBJ2-3; TRBD1 agrees at 10 bases. The CDR3 extends over 14 amino acids. CDR1 is SGHAT and CDR2 is FQDESV in the germline V gene (reference sequence). Trimming cost V 6 bases and J 9 bases; bases outside gene matches: 9. This chain's CDR3 is CASSPGTGAGTQYF. The DNA for the CDR3 is TGTGCCAGCAGTCCTGGGACAGGGGCCGGGACGCAGTATTTT.

This CDR3 is CASRAGQINQPQHF. The CDR3, as DNA: TGTGCCAGTCGGGCGGGACAGATCAATCAGCCCCAGCATTTT. The V call is TRBV19, the J call TRBJ1-5, with 7 bases lining up with TRBD1. This CDR3 spans 14 amino acids. Trimming at V came to 8 bases and at J to 3 bases, leaving 7 bases not matched to a gene. Germline V gives CDR1 LNHDA, CDR2 SQIVND (reference sequence). The whole variable domain, remainder taken from reference TRBV19 and TRBJ1-5, is DGGITQSPKYLFRKEGQNVTLSCEQNLNHDAMYWYRQDPGQGLRLIYYSQIVNDFQKGDIAEGYSVSREKKESFPLTVTSAQKNPTAFYLCASRAGQINQPQHFGDGTRLSIL.